This TCR beta chain was documented in a study of T cell repertoires in cytomegalovirus infection. Across the study: Selected CMV epitopes included recently identified HLA-C-restricted ones as well as well-studied HLA-B-restricted ones. A matching HLA type, together with CMV infection, was signaled by public TCR beta signatures. Study-wide points: HLA-C-restricted, CMV-specific TCR beta clonotypes were dominant ex vivo. Carriers of CMV plus the relevant HLA were identified by cumulative public TCR beta family frequency.

About this clonotype: Its target is not known.

One entry per CDR3 protein, called by TCRdb with MiXCR from the reads. The sample shows around 900,000 distinct CDR3 sequences, roughly 31% of them seen only once. Sequencing was performed on cultured CD8+ T cells from PBMCs, taken from culture after CMV antigen stimulation. The source is a human donor in good health (CMV status not recorded). Some clones in this sample may be carry-over from other donors' samples.

The CDR3 is CSVEDRGEKAGGWYNEQFF. For the CDR3, the DNA is TGCAGCGTTGAAGATAGAGGAGAGAAAGCGGGGGGGTGGTACAATGAGCAGTTCTTC. The gene calls are TRBV29-1 and TRBJ2-1, with 10 bases matching TRBD2. Germline V lookup: CDR1 SQVTM, CDR2 ANQGSEA. V lost 0 bases to trimming and J lost 4 bases; unmatched junction nucleotides: 15. The CDR3 is 19 amino acids.